This TCR beta chain was recorded in a study of T-cell memory formation after mild COVID-19. As concerns this clonotype: Its antigen is currently unknown.

V shed 0 bases and J shed 7 bases, with 13 bases lying between them. Germline CDR1 SGHRS, CDR2 YFSETQ. The CDR3 runs 14 residues. Study-wide results and caveats: Those CD4+ clones that contracted were mainly in CM and EM (CD8+ ones in EMRA).

TCRdb reanalysed the 5' RACE reads using MiXCR and keeps one entry per CDR3 protein. The sample includes hundreds of thousands of distinct CDR3 sequences, roughly a fifth of them seen just once. The chain recombines TRBV5-1 with TRBJ1-1, with D maybe TRBD1 (5 bases). Specimen: PBMCs or a T cell subset sorted from them (not recorded which). This clonotype originated in an adult woman who had mild COVID-19 (a few samples of this study predate the infection). Cell type and time point are not known. In DNA, the CDR3 is TGCGCCAGCAGCTTGGTTCAGGGAGTAGGTGAAGCTTTCTTT. Residues: CASSLVQGVGEAFF.